These 11 T cell receptor beta chains originate from one sample sequenced in a study of cytomegalovirus exposure and HLA in healthy donors. The PCR ran on 60 Vbeta and 13 Jbeta primers. The method was immunoSEQ multiplex PCR; TCRdb's version includes in-frame clones alone and lacks a portion of them. The sample has approximately 110,000 clones; around 79% are singletons. Source material: PBMCs. These receptors came from a woman in her thirties or forties in good health and CMV-seronegative.

The chain couples TRBV4-3 to TRBJ1-1, with a possible D match to TRBD1 (5 bases). This CDR3 is built from 16 residues. V lost 0 bases to trimming and J lost 1 base, with 12 bases between them. The germline V gene encodes CDR1 LGHNA and CDR2 YSLEER. The CDR3 is CASSQDRGGTNTEAFF. In nucleotides, the CDR3 is TGCGCCAGCAGCCAAGATCGGGGGGGAACGAACACTGAAGCTTTCTTT.

This rearrangement joins TRBV7-2 to TRBJ2-5; D is unresolved. Germline CDR1 is SGHTA and CDR2 is FQGNSA. The V end was cut by 0 bases, the J end by 3 bases, with 8 bases between. The CDR3 runs 14 residues. CDR3 in DNA: TGTGCCAGCAGCTTAGCAAACAGCAAAGAGACCCAGTACTTC. It is translated as CASSLANSKETQYF.

The chain carries TRBV14 and TRBJ1-2, with a possible D match to TRBD1 (6 bases). The V end lost 4 bases, the J end lost 4 bases, and 13 bases lay between the germline ends. The CDR3 consists of 14 residues. CDR1 and CDR2 (germline): SGHDN, FVKESK. CDR3 coding DNA: TGTGCCAGCAGCCTGACAGGCCGACTCTATGGCTACACCTTC. Amino acids: CASSLTGRLYGYTF.

The chain joins TRBV27 to TRBJ2-7, with 9 bases that match TRBD2. Germline values: CDR1 MNHEY, CDR2 SMNVEV (reference sequence). The V gene end was trimmed by 7 bases and the J gene end by 2 bases; junction bases not matched to a gene: 15. The CDR3 runs 17 residues. The CDR3 loop is CASTTQTPLAGAYEQYF. DNA of the CDR3: TGTGCCAGCACCACTCAGACCCCACTAGCGGGTGCCTACGAGCAGTACTTC.

This clone was observed once. This rearrangement joins TRBV27 to TRBJ2-3; D is uncertain. V lost 6 bases and J lost 0, with 13 bases in between. Germline CDR1 reads MNHEY; CDR2 reads SMNVEV (reference sequence). The CDR3 extends over 15 amino acids. The CDR3: CASSPVGPSTDTQYF. As DNA, the CDR3 is TGTGCCAGCAGCCCCGTGGGCCCCAGCACAGATACGCAGTATTTT.

The chain employs TRBV15 and TRBJ2-5, with D tentatively TRBD1 (6 bases). V gave up 0 bases and J gave up 2 bases, with 13 bases separating them. Germline V gene sequence: CDR1 LNHNV, CDR2 YYDKDF (reference sequence). This CDR3 spans 16 amino acids. For the CDR3, the DNA is TGTGCCACCAGCAGAGAGGGGGCAGGGTTGCAAGAGACCCAGTACTTC. Protein product: CATSREGAGLQETQYF.

The gene calls are TRBV30 and TRBJ2-5, with a tentative D call TRBD1 (7 bases). In germline, CDR1 is GTSNPN, CDR2 SVGIG (reference sequence). This CDR3 is 12 amino acids long. The ends were cut back, 5 bases at V and 7 bases at J, with 14 bases in the middle. In DNA form, the CDR3 reads TGTGCCTGGGAAACAGGGGAGGCGACCCAGTACTTC. This codes for CAWETGEATQYF.

The chain joins TRBV6-4 to TRBJ2-6, with a weak D call TRBD1 (5 bases). The CDR3 has 16 residues. CDR1 and CDR2 from the germline V gene are MRHNA and SNTAGT. Trimming removed 2 bases at V and 2 bases at J, with 10 bases between. The DNA of the CDR3 is TGTGCCAGCAGTGACAGGGGAACTACTGGGGCCAACGTCCTGACTTTC. The encoded protein is CASSDRGTTGANVLTF.

This chain connects TRBV2 to TRBJ1-4; TRBD1 agrees at 8 bases. V was pared by 7 bases and J by 5 bases, with 0 bases of the junction left unmatched. CDR3 length equals 12 residues. Germline V CDR1 and CDR2: SNHLY, FYNNEI. The CDR3 loop is CASNRGNEKLFF. In DNA form, the CDR3 reads TGTGCCAGCAACAGGGGGAATGAAAAACTGTTTTTT.

In its sample, this clone was seen once. The V and J genes are TRBV19 and TRBJ2-7; D may be TRBD2 (6 bases). V was cut by 3 bases and J by 5 bases, with 11 bases left in between. This CDR3 region has 13 residues. Germline lookup yields CDR1 LNHDA and CDR2 SQIVND (reference sequence). CDR3 loop: CASSMTSVHEQYF. The CDR3 DNA follows: TGTGCCAGTAGTATGACTAGTGTCCACGAGCAGTACTTC.

This clone came up a few times. The J gene is TRBJ1-2, the V gene TRBV7-2, with D hard to call. Between the trimmed V and J ends, which lost 6 bases and 8 bases, there was a span of 16 bases. Germline V CDR1 and CDR2: SGHTA, FQGNSA. The CDR3 runs to 13 residues. In DNA form, the CDR3 reads TGTGCCAGCAGACAAACGCAGGTTGTAGGCTACACCTTC. Protein: CASRQTQVVGYTF.